The 11 T cell receptor beta chains listed next were all sequenced from one sample in a study of neoadjuvant anti-PD-1 for oral cavity cancer. Produced via immunoSEQ multiplex PCR; TCRdb's table is partial and in-frame only. The table lists tens of thousands of clones, approximately 80% of them singletons. Regarding time point: after neoadjuvant nivolumab, at surgical resection. The sequenced sample was PBMCs, obtained after nivolumab (anti-PD-1) treatment. These receptor sequences come from a person between 40 and 85 years old with oral cavity squamous cell carcinoma.

The rearrangement links TRBV5-5 to TRBJ2-1; the D is unclear. Germline values: CDR1 SGHKS, CDR2 YYEKEE (reference sequence). V was trimmed by 2 bases and J by 1 base, leaving 10 bases between them. The CDR3 extends over 15 amino acids. CDR3 protein: CASSLSGTSYNEQFF. CDR3 nucleotides: TGTGCCAGCAGCTTAAGTGGCACTTCCTACAATGAGCAGTTCTTC.

The V and J genes are TRBV6-6 and TRBJ1-5, with D maybe TRBD1 (5 bases). Germline loops: CDR1 MNHNY, CDR2 SVGAGI (reference sequence). Trimming took off 0 bases at V and 2 bases at J, with 5 bases between the two ends. This CDR3 is built from 14 residues. In DNA, the CDR3 is TGTGCCAGCAGTTACTCGGGGGGCAATCAGCCCCAGCATTTT. Its protein product is CASSYSGGNQPQHF.

This chain connects TRBV7-2 to TRBJ2-7; D perhaps matches TRBD1 (5 bases). V shed 1 base and J shed 1 base, with 5 bases lying between them. Germline V gene data show CDR1 as SGHTA and CDR2 as FQGNSA. CDR3 length: 13 residues. This chain's CDR3 is CASSLDRSYEQYF. CDR3 coding DNA: TGTGCCAGCAGCTTAGACAGGTCCTACGAGCAGTACTTC.

The chain recombines TRBV30 with TRBJ2-3, with D possibly TRBD2 on 6 matching bases. This CDR3 is 11 amino acids long. CDR1 and CDR2 from the germline V gene are GTSNPN and SVGIG (reference sequence). With 0 bases removed from V and 10 bases from J, the gap between germline ends came to 8 bases. CDR3 protein: CAWSVGGAQYF. CDR3 DNA sequence: TGTGCCTGGAGTGTAGGCGGGGCGCAGTATTTT.

The V call is TRBV5-4, the J call TRBJ2-2; no reliable D call. Germline-derived CDR1 and CDR2 are SGHNT and YYREEE (reference sequence). The CDR3 has 13 residues. V was cut by 2 bases and J by 3 bases, with 5 bases left in between. The chain's CDR3 is CASSLGDTGELFF. The DNA for the CDR3 is TGTGCCAGCAGCTTAGGTGACACCGGGGAGCTGTTTTTT.

V and J are TRBV7-8 and TRBJ2-6, with D perhaps TRBD2 (5 bases). V lost 4 bases and J lost 1, with 14 bases in between. The CDR3 is 17 residues long. Germline CDR1 reads SGHVS; CDR2 reads FQNEAQ. The CDR3 sequence: CASSYSRVLSGANVLTF. The CDR3 nucleotides are TGTGCCAGCAGCTATTCGCGGGTCCTTTCTGGGGCCAACGTCCTGACTTTC.

The V call is TRBV10-3, the J call TRBJ1-2; a weak D match, TRBD1 (5 bases). Between the trimmed V and J ends, which lost 3 bases and 2 bases, there was a span of 7 bases. The CDR3 is 13 amino acids. The germline V gene has CDR1 ENHRY and CDR2 SYGVKD. The CDR3, as DNA: TGTGCCATCAGTGAAGGGGCCAACTATGGCTACACCTTC. This translates into CAISEGANYGYTF.

There are a few counts of this clone. J is TRBJ2-7 and V is TRBV6-6; D not certain. Germline V gives CDR1 MNHNY, CDR2 SVGAGI (reference sequence). V lost 4 bases and J 3 bases, leaving 10 bases between the germline ends. This CDR3 has 13 amino acids. The CDR3 loop reads CASSLPNFYEQYF. DNA of the CDR3: TGTGCCAGCAGTTTACCGAATTTCTACGAGCAGTACTTC.

J is TRBJ2-7 and V is TRBV13; TRBD2 matches at 9 bases. This CDR3 spans 15 amino acids. Trimming took 5 bases from V and 1 from J; bases not matched to a gene: 6. Looked up from germline, CDR1 is PRHDT and CDR2 is FYEKMQ (reference sequence). The CDR3 nucleotides are TGTGCCAGCAGCCCGCGGGGGGGCGGATCCTACGAGCAGTACTTC. This sequence encodes CASSPRGGGSYEQYF.

The CDR3 region is CASRGQGMVGELFF. In DNA, the CDR3 is TGCGCCAGCAGGGGACAGGGGATGGTCGGGGAGCTGTTTTTT. The chain recombines TRBV10-1 with TRBJ2-2; 10 bases fit TRBD1. This CDR3 comprises 14 residues. CDR1 is WNHNN, CDR2 SYGVQD, per germline (reference sequence). The V gene end was trimmed by 6 bases and the J gene end by 7 bases; junction bases not matched to a gene: 5.

The CDR3 coding sequence is TGTGCCAGCAGCCCCAGGGGGCAAATAAACTATGGCTACACCTTC. Encoded protein: CASSPRGQINYGYTF. The chain recombines TRBV28 with TRBJ1-2; 8 bases fit TRBD1. Trimming cost V 6 bases and J 2 bases; bases outside gene matches: 8. The CDR3 has 15 amino acids. Germline V CDR1 and CDR2: MDHEN, SYDVKM.